The T cell receptor (beta chain) described here comes from a study of monozygotic twins with inflammatory bowel disease. The CDR3 is made up of 15 amino acids. The V gene's germline CDR1 is MGHDK and CDR2 SYGVNS. From the 5' RACE reads, TCRdb lists one entry per CDR3 protein and no DNA. Across 420,000 or so distinct CDR3 sequences, the top ten clones capture less than 2.5% of the sample. J is TRBJ1-2 and V is TRBV25-1; TCRdb reports TRBD1, a call that lacks DNA to check it against. The source of this sequence is a human donor with ulcerative colitis or Crohn's disease, or a healthy co-twin of an affected twin (not recorded which). The material sequenced was blood. CDR3 in amino acids: CASSDPGTFDHGYTF.